A selection of T cell receptor beta chains follows, all from one sample in a study of blood T cell repertoires in COVID-19. Here immunoSEQ multiplex PCR was the method, and the copy in TCRdb shows in-frame clones only, minus some. In the table there are roughly 80,000 clones, roughly nine tenths of which are singletons. The sequenced material came from peripheral blood. The receptors originated from a woman aged 60 to 75 with acute or convalescent COVID-19. Both conserved end residues are part of each CDR3. D genes are given only for firm matches. A row's size may be missing; if present it is once, few, many or a size class.

d_call: TRBD2
clone_size: -
j_call: TRBJ2-5
v_call: TRBV6-6
cdr3_nt: TGTGCCAGCAGTTGGGGGACTAGCGGGACCCAAGAGACCCAGTACTTC
cdr3_aa: CASSWGTSGTQETQYF

d_call: -
clone_size: -
j_call: TRBJ1-2
v_call: TRBV5-4
cdr3_nt: TGTGCCAGCAACCTGCGGAGCAGGGACTATGGCTACACCTTC
cdr3_aa: CASNLRSRDYGYTF

d_call: -
clone_size: -
j_call: TRBJ1-2
v_call: TRBV20-1
cdr3_nt: TGCAGTGCCGCCACAGATGGCTACACCTTC
cdr3_aa: CSAATDGYTF

d_call: -
clone_size: once
j_call: TRBJ1-2
v_call: TRBV6-5
cdr3_nt: TGTGCCAGCAGTACAGGGATGGCGAGTGGCTACACCTTC
cdr3_aa: CASSTGMASGYTF

d_call: TRBD2
clone_size: -
j_call: TRBJ2-1
v_call: TRBV19
cdr3_nt: TGTGCCAGTAGTCACACTAGCGGGGGGGCCAATGAGCAGTTCTTC
cdr3_aa: CASSHTSGGANEQFF

d_call: -
clone_size: -
j_call: TRBJ1-1
v_call: TRBV28
cdr3_nt: TGTGCCAGCAGTTTTGACGCAGGGTTGTACACTGAAGCTTTCTTT
cdr3_aa: CASSFDAGLYTEAFF

d_call: -
clone_size: once
j_call: TRBJ2-1
v_call: TRBV2
cdr3_nt: TGTGCCAGCAGTGAAGACAGGAGCTCCTACAATGAGCAGTTCTTC
cdr3_aa: CASSEDRSSYNEQFF

d_call: -
clone_size: -
j_call: TRBJ2-7
v_call: TRBV4-1
cdr3_nt: TGCGCCAGCAGCCAAGAGGGTGCGGGGAATAATTACTACGAGCAGTACTTC
cdr3_aa: CASSQEGAGNNYYEQYF

d_call: -
clone_size: -
j_call: TRBJ1-3
v_call: TRBV18
cdr3_nt: TGTGCCAGCTCACCCCGGAGGGATTCTGGAAACACCATATATTTT
cdr3_aa: CASSPRRDSGNTIYF

d_call: -
clone_size: -
j_call: TRBJ2-7
v_call: TRBV19
cdr3_nt: TGTGCCAGTAGTCCAGGGACTGGAGGCTACGAGCAGTACTTC
cdr3_aa: CASSPGTGGYEQYF

d_call: TRBD1
clone_size: -
j_call: TRBJ1-1
v_call: TRBV27
cdr3_nt: TGTGCCAGCAGTTTCACACAGGGGACTGAAGCTTTCTTT
cdr3_aa: CASSFTQGTEAFF

d_call: TRBD2
clone_size: -
j_call: TRBJ2-3
v_call: TRBV6-1
cdr3_nt: TGTGCCAGCAGTGAAGACGTGCTGGCGGGAGGGCCAGCAGATACGCAGTATTTT
cdr3_aa: CASSEDVLAGGPADTQYF

d_call: TRBD2
clone_size: few
j_call: TRBJ2-7
v_call: TRBV10-3
cdr3_nt: TGTGCCATTGCCCCAACTAGCGGGAGGGCCTGGGAGCAGTACTTC
cdr3_aa: CAIAPTSGRAWEQYF

d_call: -
clone_size: once
j_call: TRBJ2-5
v_call: TRBV10-3
cdr3_nt: TGTGCCATCAGCCTCCAGGGGCGGGGGCAAGAGACCCAGTACTTC
cdr3_aa: CAISLQGRGQETQYF

d_call: -
clone_size: -
j_call: TRBJ2-5
v_call: TRBV11-2
cdr3_nt: TGTGCCAGCAGCGAGGCAGGGGATGAGACCCAGTACTTC
cdr3_aa: CASSEAGDETQYF

d_call: TRBD2
clone_size: -
j_call: TRBJ2-3
v_call: TRBV7-9
cdr3_nt: TGTGCCAGCAGCTTCTCCAGCGGGGGGAGGATGGCCCCAGATACGCAGTATTTT
cdr3_aa: CASSFSSGGRMAPDTQYF

d_call: TRBD2
clone_size: -
j_call: TRBJ2-5
v_call: TRBV7-2
cdr3_nt: TGTGCCAGCAGCTTAGGCGGGCGGGAGAAGACCCAGTACTTC
cdr3_aa: CASSLGGREKTQYF

d_call: -
clone_size: -
j_call: TRBJ1-1
v_call: TRBV15
cdr3_nt: TGTGCCACCAGCAGACAGAACACTGAAGCTTTCTTT
cdr3_aa: CATSRQNTEAFF

d_call: -
clone_size: -
j_call: TRBJ2-7
v_call: TRBV9
cdr3_nt: TGTGCCAGCAGTGCCGGGACTCCCTACGAGCAGTACTTC
cdr3_aa: CASSAGTPYEQYF

d_call: TRBD1
clone_size: -
j_call: TRBJ1-6
v_call: TRBV18
cdr3_nt: TGTGCCAGCTCACCTGACCAACAGGGGTCACCCCTCCACTTT
cdr3_aa: CASSPDQQGSPLHF

d_call: TRBD2
clone_size: -
j_call: TRBJ2-5
v_call: TRBV28
cdr3_nt: TGTGCCAGCAGTCACCCCGGGACTAGTCAAGAGACCCAGTACTTC
cdr3_aa: CASSHPGTSQETQYF

d_call: -
clone_size: once
j_call: TRBJ1-1
v_call: TRBV28
cdr3_nt: TGTGCCAGCGGCGGGGCAGAATGGGCTCCCACTGAAGCTTTCTTT
cdr3_aa: CASGGAEWAPTEAFF

d_call: -
clone_size: -
j_call: TRBJ1-5
v_call: TRBV3-1/TRBV3-2
cdr3_nt: TGTGCCAGCAGCCAATTCGCGGCCGAAAATCAGCCCCAGCATTTT
cdr3_aa: CASSQFAAENQPQHF

d_call: -
clone_size: few
j_call: TRBJ1-5
v_call: TRBV24-1
cdr3_nt: TGTGCCACCAGCGGACAGTATAATCAGCCCCAGCATTTT
cdr3_aa: CATSGQYNQPQHF

d_call: -
clone_size: -
j_call: TRBJ1-1
v_call: TRBV12-5
cdr3_nt: TGTGCTAGTGGTTTTGGGCGGACAGTTGAAGCTTTCTTT
cdr3_aa: CASGFGRTVEAFF

d_call: -
clone_size: -
j_call: TRBJ2-1
v_call: TRBV24-1
cdr3_nt: TGTGCCACCAGTGTTGGGGGCGATGAGCAGTTCTTC
cdr3_aa: CATSVGGDEQFF

d_call: -
clone_size: -
j_call: TRBJ2-7
v_call: TRBV6-5
cdr3_nt: TGTGCCAGCAGCACGGGGTCCTACGAGCAGTACTTC
cdr3_aa: CASSTGSYEQYF

d_call: -
clone_size: -
j_call: TRBJ2-7
v_call: TRBV7-9
cdr3_nt: TGTGCCAGCAGCTTAGGTGCGGCAGCCCAAGGTTACGAGCAGTACTTC
cdr3_aa: CASSLGAAAQGYEQYF

d_call: TRBD2
clone_size: -
j_call: TRBJ2-5
v_call: TRBV7-2
cdr3_nt: TGTGCCAGCAGCCTCCGGCTTCAGCGGGGGGGAGGAGAGACCCAGTACTTC
cdr3_aa: CASSLRLQRGGGETQYF

d_call: TRBD2
clone_size: -
j_call: TRBJ2-3
v_call: TRBV7-2
cdr3_nt: TGTGCCAGCAGCCCTAGCGGGATCACAGATACGCAGTATTTT
cdr3_aa: CASSPSGITDTQYF

d_call: -
clone_size: few
j_call: TRBJ1-2
v_call: TRBV2
cdr3_nt: TGTGCCAGCAGTCTAGAATATGGCTACACCTTC
cdr3_aa: CASSLEYGYTF

d_call: -
clone_size: -
j_call: TRBJ1-1
v_call: TRBV12-3/TRBV12-4
cdr3_nt: TGTGCCAGCAGTCTGGAGGGCACTGAAGCTTTCTTT
cdr3_aa: CASSLEGTEAFF